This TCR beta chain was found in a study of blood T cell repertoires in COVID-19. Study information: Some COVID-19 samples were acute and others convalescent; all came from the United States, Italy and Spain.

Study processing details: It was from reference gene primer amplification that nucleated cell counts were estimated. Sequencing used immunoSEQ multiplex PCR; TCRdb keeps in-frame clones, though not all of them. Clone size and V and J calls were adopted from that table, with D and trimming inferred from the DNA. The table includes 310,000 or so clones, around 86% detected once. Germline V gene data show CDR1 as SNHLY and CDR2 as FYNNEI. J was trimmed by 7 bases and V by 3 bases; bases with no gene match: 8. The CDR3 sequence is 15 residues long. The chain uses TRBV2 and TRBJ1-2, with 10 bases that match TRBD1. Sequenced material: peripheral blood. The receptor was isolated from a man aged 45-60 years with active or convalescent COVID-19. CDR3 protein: CASSETGGAQGGYTF. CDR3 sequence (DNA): TGTGCCAGCAGTGAGACAGGGGGCGCGCAGGGTGGCTACACCTTC.